This T cell receptor gamma chain is from a study of Vδ1+ human thymocytes. Findings and limits, study-wide: Highly polyclonal TRG and TRD repertoires with Gaussian CDR3 length distributions appeared in thymus.

Germline loops: CDR1 GITISATS, CDR2 ISYDGTV (reference sequence). The J segment lost 6 bases and the V segment lost 0 bases, leaving 4 bases of the junction unmatched. The CDR3 runs 14 residues. The template was reverse-transcribed extracted RNA. The CDR3 regions were amplified by multiplex PCR from V-gene primers to a constant-region primer. TCRdb reanalysed the multiplex PCR reads via CATT. The sample yields 20,000 to 25,000 gamma-chain clones, roughly 13% seen once. A remark on this clone: No antigen is known for it.

The clonotype was recovered from a child younger than two who had congenital heart surgery. The J gene is TRGJP2, the V gene TRGV9. Sequencing used Vdelta1+ gamma-delta thymocytes from the thymus. Subset noted: FACS-sorted CD3+ TCRalphabeta- TCRVdelta1+ TCRVdelta2- thymocytes. CDR3 region: CALWEVLGDWIKTF. The DNA of the CDR3 is TGTGCCTTGTGGGAGGTGTTAGGTGATTGGATCAAGACGTTT.